This T cell receptor beta chain is drawn from a study of control samples from healthy donors and cancer patients. With 6 bases clipped from V and 5 bases from J, the junction kept 7 bases outside the gene matches. CDR1 is LNHDA, CDR2 SQIVND, per germline (reference sequence). The CDR3 loop spans 15 amino acids. TCRdb's table, derived via immunoSEQ multiplex PCR, lists solely in-frame clones and lacks some. The sample has about 140,000 clones; around 90% are singletons. The clonotype comes from a young man in good health. The sample was blood. The chain employs TRBV19 and TRBJ1-6, with 7 bases identical to TRBD1. The CDR3 reads CASSRGFTNNSPLHF. CDR3 in DNA: TGTGCCAGTAGCAGGGGGTTTACTAATAATTCACCCCTCCACTTT.